This TCR beta chain was identified during a study of T-cell memory formation after mild COVID-19. In its sample, this clonotype was seen a few times. Using its own MiXCR run on the 5' RACE reads, TCRdb lists one record per CDR3 protein. The data contain approximately 490,000 distinct CDR3 sequences, about a fifth of them singletons. The receptor was derived from an adult woman who had mild COVID-19 (a few samples of this study predate the infection). Cell type and time point are not known. Material for sequencing was PBMCs or a T cell subset sorted from them (not recorded which).

DNA for the CDR3: TGCGCCAGCAGCCAATTTCCAGGGGGCGGCTCCTACAATGAGCAGTTCTTC. Amino acid sequence: CASSQFPGGGSYNEQFF. This chain connects TRBV4-1 to TRBJ2-1, with 8 bases that match TRBD1. V shed 2 bases, J shed 0 bases, and the junction held 6 bases outside the gene matches. The CDR3 loop spans 17 amino acids. Germline assignment: CDR1 MGHRA and CDR2 YSYEKL.